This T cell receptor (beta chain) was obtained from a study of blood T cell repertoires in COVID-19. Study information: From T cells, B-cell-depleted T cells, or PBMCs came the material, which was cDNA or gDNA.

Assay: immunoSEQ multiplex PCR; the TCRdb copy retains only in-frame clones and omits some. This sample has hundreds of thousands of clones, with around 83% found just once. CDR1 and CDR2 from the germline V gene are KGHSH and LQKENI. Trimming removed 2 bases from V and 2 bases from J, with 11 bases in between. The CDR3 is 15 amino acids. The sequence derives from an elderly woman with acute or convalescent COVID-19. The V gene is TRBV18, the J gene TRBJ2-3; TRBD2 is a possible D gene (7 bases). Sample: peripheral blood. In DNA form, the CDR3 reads TGTGCCAGCTCACCAATGGCGGGGGCCACAGATACGCAGTATTTT. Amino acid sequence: CASSPMAGATDTQYF. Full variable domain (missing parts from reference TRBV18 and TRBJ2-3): NAGVMQNPRHLVRRRGQEARLRCSPMKGHSHVYWYRQLPEEGLKFMVYLQKENIIDESGMPKERFSAEFPKEGPSILRIQQVVRGDSAAYFCASSPMAGATDTQYFGPGTRLTVL.